This TCR beta chain derives from a study of T cell responses to AZD1222 COVID-19 vaccine. Study-wide findings and caveats: Within unmutated variant regions lay the reported targets of nearly half of spike-specific TCRs. Seropositive AZD1222 recipients at baseline numbered only 5 to 7. Samples come after the peak T cell response, not at day 14.

Looked up from germline, CDR1 is MNHNY and CDR2 is SVGAGI (reference sequence). This CDR3 spans 15 amino acids. V trimming: 1 base; J trimming: 1 base; junction bases outside the gene matches: 3. Points on this clone: Its antigen is as yet unknown.

TCRdb's copy holds only in-frame clones and misses some; the assay was immunoSEQ multiplex PCR. The sample has 200,000 or so clones; 92% are singletons. The sample consisted of peripheral blood, taken on day 0 of AZD1222 vaccination. The sequence was obtained from an adult in good health. The chain joins TRBV6-6 to TRBJ2-7; 8 positions match TRBD1. Here the CDR3 reads CASSYLGTGSYEQYF. The CDR3 region has the DNA TGTGCCAGCAGTTACTTGGGGACAGGTTCCTACGAGCAGTACTTC.